This TCR beta chain is from a study of CD8 T cells in Susac syndrome. This clonotype was observed a single time. Random-hexamer reverse transcription was applied to roughly 0.45 to 1 ug RNA. The amplification used immunoSEQ multiplex PCR on TCR beta CDR3; it spanned 54 Vbeta and 13 Jbeta. Each CDR3 protein gets one entry after TCRdb re-called the immunoSEQ multiplex PCR reads with MiXCR. Of 150,000 to 200,000 distinct CDR3 sequences listed, around 95% are singletons. There are 17 residues in the CDR3. CDR1 and CDR2 from the germline V gene are SGHRS and YFSETQ. Between the trimmed V and J ends, which lost 4 bases and 2 bases, there was a span of 16 bases. Sequencing of TCR beta was performed on blood CD8+ and CD4+ T cells. Matching for age and sex applied to the controls, who were healthy donors.

The source is a human donor in good health. The sequenced material came from CD4+ T cells from PBMCs. This chain joins TRBV5-1 and TRBJ2-6; a weak D match, TRBD1 (6 bases). This CDR3 is CASSPKGTGTGANVLTF. The CDR3 DNA reads as TGCGCCAGCAGCCCCAAGGGAACAGGGACTGGGGCCAACGTCCTGACTTTC. Based on the CDR3 plus reference TRBV5-1 and TRBJ2-6, the full variable domain is KAGVTQTPRYLIKTRGQQVTLSCSPISGHRSVSWYQQTPGQGLQFLFEYFSETQRNKGNFPGRFSGRQFSNSRSEMNVSTLELGDSALYLCASSPKGTGTGANVLTFGAGSRLTVL.